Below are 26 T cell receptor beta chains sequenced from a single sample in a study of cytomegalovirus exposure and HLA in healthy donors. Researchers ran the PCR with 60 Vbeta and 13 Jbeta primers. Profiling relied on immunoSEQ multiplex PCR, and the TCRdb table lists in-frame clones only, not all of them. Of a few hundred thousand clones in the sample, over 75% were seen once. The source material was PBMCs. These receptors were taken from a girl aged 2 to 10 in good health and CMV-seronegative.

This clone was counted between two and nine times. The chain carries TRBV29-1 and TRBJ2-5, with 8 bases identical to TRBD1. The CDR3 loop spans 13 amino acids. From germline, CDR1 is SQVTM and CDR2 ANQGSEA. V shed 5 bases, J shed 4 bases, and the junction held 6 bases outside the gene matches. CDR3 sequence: CSVFRDRRETQYF. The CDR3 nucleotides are TGCAGCGTTTTCCGGGACAGGAGAGAGACCCAGTACTTC.

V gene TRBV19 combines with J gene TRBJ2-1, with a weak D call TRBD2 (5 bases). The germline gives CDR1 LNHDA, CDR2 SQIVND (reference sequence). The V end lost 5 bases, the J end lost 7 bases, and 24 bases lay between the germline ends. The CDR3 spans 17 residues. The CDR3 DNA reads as TGTGCCAGTAGTCCAACGGGATCCCCTATACAGAGGAATGAGCAGTTCTTC. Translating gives CASSPTGSPIQRNEQFF.

The DNA of the CDR3 is TGTGCCAGCAGCCAAGGGGGGGGGCTATATTCACCCCTCCACTTT. Its protein is CASSQGGGLYSPLHF. V gene TRBV14 combines with J gene TRBJ1-6; maybe TRBD1 (6 bases). The CDR3 consists of 15 residues. Trimming pared 1 base from V and 8 bases from J, leaving 12 bases between. The germline V gene has CDR1 SGHDN and CDR2 FVKESK.

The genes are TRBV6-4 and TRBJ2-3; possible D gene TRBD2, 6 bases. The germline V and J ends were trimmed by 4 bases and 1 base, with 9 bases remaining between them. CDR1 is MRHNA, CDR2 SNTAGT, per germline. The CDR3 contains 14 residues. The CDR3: CASSAGAGTDTQYF. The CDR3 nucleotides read TGTGCCAGCAGTGCGGGAGCTGGCACAGATACGCAGTATTTT.

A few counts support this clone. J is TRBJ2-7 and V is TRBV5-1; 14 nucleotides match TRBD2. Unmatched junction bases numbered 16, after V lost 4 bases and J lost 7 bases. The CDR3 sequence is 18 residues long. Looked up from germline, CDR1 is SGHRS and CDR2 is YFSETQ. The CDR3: CASSVGGTSGRPEGEQYF. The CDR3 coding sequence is TGCGCCAGCAGCGTGGGCGGGACTAGCGGGAGACCCGAGGGGGAGCAGTACTTC.

CDR3 protein: CARSRRGEKLFF. In DNA, the CDR3 is TGTGCCAGAAGCCGTAGGGGTGAAAAACTGTTTTTT. This chain connects TRBV5-3 to TRBJ1-4, with TRBD1 as a possible D gene (5 bases). TRBV5-3 counts as an open reading frame of uncertain function. Trimming took off 4 bases at V and 7 bases at J, with 8 bases between the two ends. The CDR3 covers 12 residues.

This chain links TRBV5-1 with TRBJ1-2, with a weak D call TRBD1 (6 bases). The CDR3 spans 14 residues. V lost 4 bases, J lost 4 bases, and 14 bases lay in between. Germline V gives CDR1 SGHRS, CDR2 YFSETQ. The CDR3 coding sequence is TGCGCCAGCAGCCCCGTCCTGACAGGCTATGGCTACACCTTC. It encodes CASSPVLTGYGYTF.

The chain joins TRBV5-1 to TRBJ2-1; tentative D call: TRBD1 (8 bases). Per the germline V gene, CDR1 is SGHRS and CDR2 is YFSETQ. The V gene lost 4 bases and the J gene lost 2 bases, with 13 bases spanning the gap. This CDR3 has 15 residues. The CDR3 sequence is CASSTGGGPYNEQFF. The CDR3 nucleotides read TGCGCCAGCAGCACAGGGGGGGGGCCCTACAATGAGCAGTTCTTC.

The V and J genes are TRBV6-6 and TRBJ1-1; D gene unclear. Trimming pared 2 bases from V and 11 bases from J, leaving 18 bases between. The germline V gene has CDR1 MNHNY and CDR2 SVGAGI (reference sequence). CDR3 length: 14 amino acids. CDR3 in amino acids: CASSYPEGGGRAFF. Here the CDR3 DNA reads TGTGCCAGCAGTTACCCAGAAGGAGGAGGAAGGGCTTTCTTT.

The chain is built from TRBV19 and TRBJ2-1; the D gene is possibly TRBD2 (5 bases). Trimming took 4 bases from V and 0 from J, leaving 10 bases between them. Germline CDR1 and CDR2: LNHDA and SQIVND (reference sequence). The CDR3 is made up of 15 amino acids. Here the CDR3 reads CASSSSASSYNEQFF. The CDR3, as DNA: TGTGCCAGTAGTAGTAGCGCGAGCTCCTACAATGAGCAGTTCTTC.

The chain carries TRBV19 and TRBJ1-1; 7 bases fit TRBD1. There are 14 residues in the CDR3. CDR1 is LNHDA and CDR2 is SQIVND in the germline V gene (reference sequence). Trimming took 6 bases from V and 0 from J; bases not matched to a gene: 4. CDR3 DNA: TGTGCCAGTAGAGGGACAGTTATGAACACTGAAGCTTTCTTT. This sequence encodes CASRGTVMNTEAFF.

DNA of the CDR3: TGTGCCAGCAGCGTAGACTCCAGGGTCGAATCACCCCTCCACTTT. This encodes CASSVDSRVESPLHF. The V gene is TRBV9, the J gene TRBJ1-6; possibly TRBD1 for D (5 bases). Germline V CDR1 and CDR2: SGDLS, YYNGEE. V dropped 0 bases and J dropped 10 bases, with 14 bases sitting between them. The CDR3 runs to 15 residues.

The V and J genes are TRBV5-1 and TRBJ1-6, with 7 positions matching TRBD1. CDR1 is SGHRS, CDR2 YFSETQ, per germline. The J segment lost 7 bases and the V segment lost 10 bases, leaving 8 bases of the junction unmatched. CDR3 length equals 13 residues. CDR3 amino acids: CAPAPTGNSPLHF. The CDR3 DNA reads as TGCGCCCCAGCCCCGACAGGGAATTCACCCCTCCACTTT.

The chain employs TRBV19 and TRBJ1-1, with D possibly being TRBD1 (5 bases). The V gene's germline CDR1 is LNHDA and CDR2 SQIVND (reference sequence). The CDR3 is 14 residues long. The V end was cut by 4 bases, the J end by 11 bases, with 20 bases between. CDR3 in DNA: TGTGCCAGTAGTACCCGGCGGAGGGGAAGAGGGGCTTTCTTT. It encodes CASSTRRRGRGAFF.

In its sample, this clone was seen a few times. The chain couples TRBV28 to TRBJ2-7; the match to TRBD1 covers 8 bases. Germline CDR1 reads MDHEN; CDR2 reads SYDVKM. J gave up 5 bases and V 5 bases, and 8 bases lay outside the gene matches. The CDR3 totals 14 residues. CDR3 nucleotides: TGTGCCAGCAGTGATCCAGGGGGCGCGGACGAGCAGTACTTC. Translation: CASSDPGGADEQYF. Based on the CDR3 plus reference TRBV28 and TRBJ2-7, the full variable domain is DVKVTQSSRYLVKRTGEKVFLECVQDMDHENMFWYRQDPGLGLRLIYFSYDVKMKEKGDIPEGYSVSREKKERFSLILESASTNQTSMYLCASSDPGGADEQYFGPGTRLTVT.

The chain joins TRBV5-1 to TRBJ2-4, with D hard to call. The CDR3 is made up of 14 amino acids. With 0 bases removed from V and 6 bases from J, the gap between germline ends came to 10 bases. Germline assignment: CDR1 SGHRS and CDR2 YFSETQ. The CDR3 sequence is CASSLGESSNIQYF. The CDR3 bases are TGCGCCAGCAGCTTGGGCGAGAGCTCAAACATTCAGTACTTC.

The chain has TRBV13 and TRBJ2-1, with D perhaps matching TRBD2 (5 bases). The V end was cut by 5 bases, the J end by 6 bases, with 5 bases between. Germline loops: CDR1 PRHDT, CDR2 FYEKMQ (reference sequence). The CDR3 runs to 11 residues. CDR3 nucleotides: TGTGCCAGCAGCGAGGGCAATGAGCAGTTCTTC. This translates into CASSEGNEQFF.

The chain's CDR3 is CASRSDRTVNYGYTF. For the CDR3, the DNA is TGTGCCAGCAGGAGCGACAGAACAGTTAACTATGGCTACACCTTC. V is TRBV2 and J is TRBJ1-2; tentatively, D is TRBD1 (5 bases). V lost 6 bases, J lost 1 base, and 15 bases lay in between. The germline V gene encodes CDR1 SNHLY and CDR2 FYNNEI. The CDR3 sequence is 15 residues long.

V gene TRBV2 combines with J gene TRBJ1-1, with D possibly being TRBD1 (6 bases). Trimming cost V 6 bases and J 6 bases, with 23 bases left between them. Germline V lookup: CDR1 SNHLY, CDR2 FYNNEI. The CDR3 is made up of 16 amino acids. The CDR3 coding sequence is TGTGCCAGCAGGGTTGGACAGACTGCTGATGCCTCTGAAGCTTTCTTT. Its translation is CASRVGQTADASEAFF.

The CDR3 DNA is TGTGCCAGTGTCTTGACTAGCGGGGGGGCCTCTGAGCAGTTCTTC. It encodes CASVLTSGGASEQFF. The rearrangement uses TRBV19 and TRBJ2-1; 14 bases map to TRBD2. This CDR3 comprises 15 residues. V was clipped by 8 bases and J by 9 bases; unmatched bases: 9. In germline, CDR1 is LNHDA, CDR2 SQIVND (reference sequence).

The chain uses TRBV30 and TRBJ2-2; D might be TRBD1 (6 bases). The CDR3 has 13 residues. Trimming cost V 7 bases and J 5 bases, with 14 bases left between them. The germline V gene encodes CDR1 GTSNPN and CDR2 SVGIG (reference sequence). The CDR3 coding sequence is TGTGCCTATGGGGGCTGGACTACCGGGGAGCTGTTTTTT. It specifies CAYGGWTTGELFF.

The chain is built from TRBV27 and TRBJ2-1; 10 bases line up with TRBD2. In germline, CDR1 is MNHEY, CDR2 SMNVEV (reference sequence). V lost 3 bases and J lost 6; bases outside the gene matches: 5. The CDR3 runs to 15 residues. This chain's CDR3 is CASSFSGGVSNEQFF. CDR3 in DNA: TGTGCCAGCAGTTTCAGCGGGGGGGTAAGCAATGAGCAGTTCTTC.

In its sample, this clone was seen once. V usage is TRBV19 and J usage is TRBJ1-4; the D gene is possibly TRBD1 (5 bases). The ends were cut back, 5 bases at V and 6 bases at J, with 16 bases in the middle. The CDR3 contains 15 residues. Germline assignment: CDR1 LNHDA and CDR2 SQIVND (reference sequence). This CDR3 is CASSLLWGSYEKLFF. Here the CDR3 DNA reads TGTGCCAGTAGTCTCCTTTGGGGCTCGTATGAAAAACTGTTTTTT.

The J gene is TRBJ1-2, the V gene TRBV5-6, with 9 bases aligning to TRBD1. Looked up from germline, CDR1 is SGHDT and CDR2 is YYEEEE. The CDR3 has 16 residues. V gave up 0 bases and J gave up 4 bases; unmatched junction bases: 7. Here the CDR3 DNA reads TGTGCCAGCAGCTTGGGTGCCGGGACAGGGATCTATGGCTACACCTTC. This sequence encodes CASSLGAGTGIYGYTF.

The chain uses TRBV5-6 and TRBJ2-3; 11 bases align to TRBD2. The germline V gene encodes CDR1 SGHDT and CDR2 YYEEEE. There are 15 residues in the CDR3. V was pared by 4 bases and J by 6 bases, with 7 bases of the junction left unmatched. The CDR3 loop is CASSLIAGGEDTQYF. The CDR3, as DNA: TGTGCCAGCAGCCTCATAGCGGGGGGGGAGGATACGCAGTATTTT.

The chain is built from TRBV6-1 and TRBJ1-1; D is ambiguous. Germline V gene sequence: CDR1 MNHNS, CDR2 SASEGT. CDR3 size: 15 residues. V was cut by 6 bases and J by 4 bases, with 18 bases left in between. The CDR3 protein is CASRLTDLASTEAFF. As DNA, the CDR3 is TGTGCCAGCAGGCTAACCGATTTAGCCAGCACTGAAGCTTTCTTT.